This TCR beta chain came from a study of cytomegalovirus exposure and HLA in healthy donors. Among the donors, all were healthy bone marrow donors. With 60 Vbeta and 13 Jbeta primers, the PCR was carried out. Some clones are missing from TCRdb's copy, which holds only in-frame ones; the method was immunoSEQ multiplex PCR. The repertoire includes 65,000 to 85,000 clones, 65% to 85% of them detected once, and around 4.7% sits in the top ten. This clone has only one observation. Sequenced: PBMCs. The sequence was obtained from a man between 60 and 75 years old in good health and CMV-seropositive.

The CDR3 spells CSVARYIGTEDSGYTF. DNA of the CDR3: TGCAGCGTTGCCCGATACATTGGGACAGAAGACTCTGGCTACACCTTC. V and J are TRBV29-1 and TRBJ1-2, with TRBD1 matching 7 bases. In germline, CDR1 is SQVTM, CDR2 ANQGSEA. The V gene end was trimmed by 4 bases and the J gene end by 7 bases; junction bases not matched to a gene: 18. The CDR3 consists of 16 residues.